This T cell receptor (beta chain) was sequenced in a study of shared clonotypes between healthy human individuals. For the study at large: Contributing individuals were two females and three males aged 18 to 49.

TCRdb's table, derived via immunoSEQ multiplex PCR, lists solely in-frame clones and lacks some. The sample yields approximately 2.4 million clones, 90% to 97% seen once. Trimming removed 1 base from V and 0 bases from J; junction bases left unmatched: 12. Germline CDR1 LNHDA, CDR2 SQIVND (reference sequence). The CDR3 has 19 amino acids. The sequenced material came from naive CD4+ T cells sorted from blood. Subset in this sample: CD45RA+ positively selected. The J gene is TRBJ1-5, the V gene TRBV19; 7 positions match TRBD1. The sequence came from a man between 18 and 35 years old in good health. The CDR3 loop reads CASSIGTGSDANSNQPQHF. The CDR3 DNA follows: TGTGCCAGTAGTATAGGGACAGGCAGCGATGCGAATAGCAATCAGCCCCAGCATTTT.